Listed below are T cell receptor beta chains from one sample, sequenced in a study of regulatory T cells in long-lasting Graves disease. MiXCR, run by TCRdb on the multiplex PCR reads, gives a single entry per CDR3 protein. The top ten hold around 10% of the sample, which has some 450,000 distinct CDR3 sequences, less than 20% seen once. These data are also associated with another study on T cells in Graves' hyperthyroidism and ophthalmopathy.

Here the sequenced sample was peripheral blood mononuclear cells (PBMCs), taken at new diagnosis, from a patient treated with antithyroid drugs. These receptors were collected from a woman aged 25 to 39 with Graves disease. Each CDR3 is given with its conserved first and last residue. A D gene is named only where the DNA matches it firmly. Not every row has a clone size; where given, it reads once, few, many or a size class.

clone_size j_call d_call v_call cdr3_aa cdr3_nt
. TRBJ1-6 . TRBV18 CASSGLGGNSPLHF TGTGCCAGCTCGGGGCTGGGGGGTAATTCACCCCTCCACTTT
few TRBJ1-4 . TRBV5-4 CASSLPQVEKLFF TGTGCCAGCAGCTTGCCGCAGGTCGAAAAACTGTTTTTT
many TRBJ2-1 TRBD2 TRBV7-8 CASSLRLAAYNEQFF TGTGCCAGCAGCTTAAGACTAGCGGCCTACAATGAGCAGTTCTTC
few TRBJ2-7 TRBD1 TRBV20-1 CSAPRDSSYEQYF TGCAGTGCACCCCGGGACAGCTCCTACGAGCAGTACTTC
. TRBJ1-2 . TRBV20-1 CSARPIEGGTFYGYTF TGCAGTGCTAGACCCATAGAGGGAGGAACCTTCTATGGCTACACCTTC
many TRBJ1-6 TRBD1 TRBV5-1 CASSGDRDSPLHF TGCGCCAGCAGCGGGGACAGGGACTCACCCCTCCACTTT
few TRBJ2-1 TRBD2 TRBV7-8 CASRRGTSNPNEQFF TGTGCCAGCAGACGCGGGACTAGCAACCCCAATGAGCAGTTCTTC
. TRBJ2-3 . TRBV7-2 CASSLGPGSPSTDTQYF TGTGCCAGCAGCTTAGGTCCCGGGAGCCCGAGCACAGATACGCAGTATTTT
few TRBJ2-3 . TRBV9 CASSESLDTQYF TGTGCCAGCAGCGAATCATTAGATACGCAGTATTTT
many TRBJ2-7 . TRBV18 CASSRSTSSYEQYF TGTGCCAGCTCCCGGTCCACAAGCTCCTACGAGCAGTACTTC
. TRBJ2-1 TRBD2 TRBV9 CASRATSGSGNEQFF TGTGCCAGCAGAGCGACTAGCGGGAGTGGCAATGAGCAGTTCTTC
many TRBJ2-3 TRBD2 TRBV10-3 CAISPRGGRAATSTDTQYF TGTGCCATCAGTCCTAGAGGCGGGAGGGCCGCCACTAGCACAGATACGCAGTATTTT
many TRBJ2-1 TRBD2 TRBV3-1 CASSQVAQRRTSSYNEQFF TGTGCCAGCAGCCAAGTGGCACAGCGTCGGACTAGCTCCTACAATGAGCAGTTCTTC
many TRBJ2-7 TRBD2 TRBV28 CASRPSGLRGEQYF TGTGCCAGCAGACCTAGCGGACTAAGAGGAGAGCAGTACTTC
. TRBJ1-6 . TRBV20-1 CGLPYPADYNSPLHF TGCGGCTTACCTTATCCGGCAGACTATAATTCACCCCTCCACTTT
many TRBJ2-7 TRBD1 TRBV25-1 CASSEYGDRVYEQYF TGTGCCAGCAGTGAATATGGGGACAGGGTCTACGAGCAGTACTTC
many TRBJ2-3 . TRBV29-1 CSVDGETDTQYF TGCAGCGTTGATGGCGAAACAGATACGCAGTATTTT
few TRBJ2-2 . TRBV6-5 CASSYHGFRDGGPGKLFF TGTGCCAGCAGTTACCATGGATTCAGGGACGGCGGCCCCGGGAAGCTGTTTTTT
. TRBJ2-1 TRBD2 TRBV20-1 CSASRTSGRAHYNEQFF TGCAGTGCTAGTAGGACTAGCGGGAGGGCCCATTACAATGAGCAGTTCTTC
few TRBJ2-2 TRBD2 TRBV12-3/TRBV12-4 CASSYLAGGTGELFF TGTGCCAGCAGCTATCTAGCGGGAGGCACCGGGGAGCTGTTTTTT
. TRBJ2-7 . TRBV20-1 CSARDFRATYEQYF TGCAGTGCTAGAGATTTCCGGGCCACCTACGAGCAGTACTTC
few TRBJ1-1 . TRBV19 CASFRSGTVRFF TGTGCCAGCTTCCGTTCCGGGACCGTTCGTTTCTTT
few TRBJ1-3 . TRBV28 CASSPGGTIYF TGTGCCAGCAGCCCGGGAGGCACCATATATTTT
few TRBJ1-6 . TRBV7-9 CASSFPNSPLHF TGTGCCAGCAGCTTTCCCAATTCACCCCTCCACTTT
. TRBJ2-6 TRBD1 TRBV19 CASSARTGVWAGANVLTF TGTGCCAGTAGCGCCCGGACAGGGGTTTGGGCTGGGGCCAACGTCCTGACTTTC
many TRBJ1-1 . TRBV12-3/TRBV12-4 CASSLGEGYTEAFF TGTGCCAGCAGTTTGGGCGAGGGGTACACTGAAGCTTTCTTT